Following are 29 T cell receptor beta chains from one sample sequenced in a study of a mutant IDH1 vaccine in newly diagnosed glioma (dated by TCRdb to the early 2020s). The time point label on this specimen signifies: week 35, safety follow-up. Each vaccine dose, consisting of 300 ug of a 20-mer mutant IDH1 peptide in Montanide, was administered subcutaneously with topical imiquimod. Receptor libraries were prepared by the immunoSEQ multiplex PCR assay. TCRdb re-hosts the immuneACCESS table, in-frame sequences only. Its copies lack some clones; in the studies checked, an unresolved V gene accounts for under half of them, and the cause for the rest is not known. The sample contains some 61,000 clones, more than 70% of them found a single time. The ten most abundant clones make up approximately 12% of the sample. Their cognate antigens are unknown. Sequences were derived from PBMCs, sampled from a glioma patient whose treatment included an IDH1 peptide vaccine. The receptor source for this set is a man in his late teens or twenties with glioma.

This clone has only a few counts. The V gene is TRBV5-1, the J gene TRBJ1-6; tentatively, D is TRBD1 (5 bases). Germline V gene lookup returns CDR1 SGHRS and CDR2 YFSETQ. This CDR3 spans 14 amino acids. Between the trimmed V and J ends, which lost 4 bases and 10 bases, there was a span of 15 bases. The CDR3 nucleotides read TGCGCCAGCAGCCTGGAGCAGGGAGGCTCACCCCTCCACTTT. It specifies CASSLEQGGSPLHF.

The genes are TRBV13 and TRBJ2-5; TRBD1 might be the D (5 bases). The CDR3 loop spans 16 amino acids. The V and J ends lost 4 bases and 1 base respectively, with 16 bases between them. The germline V gene encodes CDR1 PRHDT and CDR2 FYEKMQ (reference sequence). CDR3 bases: TGTGCCAGCAGCTCTTTCCAAGGGGTTAGCCAAGAGACCCAGTACTTC. Its protein product is CASSSFQGVSQETQYF. Variable domain in full (rest from reference TRBV13 and TRBJ2-5): AAGVIQSPRHLIKEKRETATLKCYPIPRHDTVYWYQQGPGQDPQFLISFYEKMQSDKGSIPDRFSAQQFSDYHSELNMSSLELGDSALYFCASSSFQGVSQETQYFGPGTRLLVL.

The rearrangement links TRBV2 to TRBJ2-1, with 11 bases fitting TRBD1. CDR1 is SNHLY and CDR2 is FYNNEI in the germline V gene. The CDR3 extends over 16 amino acids. J lost 5 bases, V lost 6 bases, and 9 bases had no gene match. CDR3 DNA: TGTGCCAGCAGGTTTACCGGGACAGGGGGAAACAATGAGCAGTTCTTC. Amino acids: CASRFTGTGGNNEQFF.

This clone was observed a single time. The rearrangement uses TRBV7-2 and TRBJ2-2; a weak D match, TRBD2 (6 bases). CDR1 and CDR2 from the germline V gene are SGHTA and FQGNSA. Trimming cost V 1 base and J 7 bases, with 19 bases left between them. This CDR3 region has 17 residues. CDR3 in DNA: TGTGCCAGCAGCTTAGTTTTTGCGGGGAGGACTCGCGGGGAGCTGTTTTTT. It codes for CASSLVFAGRTRGELFF.

This chain links TRBV21-1 with TRBJ2-7; the D call of TRBD2 is as the table states it, not checked on the DNA. TRBV21-1 is shown as a pseudogene. The CDR3 loop spans 17 amino acids. The CDR3 is CASSKALTTSGIYEQYF. CDR3 DNA sequence: TGTGCCAGCAGCAAAGCGCTAACAACTAGCGGGATCTACGAGCAGTACTTC.

The chain has TRBV29-1 and TRBJ2-1, with TRBD1 as a possible D gene (5 bases). The germline V gene encodes CDR1 SQVTM and CDR2 ANQGSEA. This CDR3 comprises 12 residues. CDR3 sequence reads: CRIQDPGNEQFF. DNA of the CDR3: TGCAGGATACAGGACCCGGGCAATGAGCAGTTCTTC.

The sample holds one count of this clone. This chain uses TRBV19 with TRBJ2-7, with D possibly being TRBD2 (5 bases). CDR1 is LNHDA and CDR2 is SQIVND in the germline V gene (reference sequence). With 0 bases removed from V and 3 bases from J, the gap between germline ends came to 12 bases. The length of the CDR3 is 15 residues. CDR3 DNA: TGTGCCAGTAGTATAGAGGTGGACGGGAACTACGAGCAGTACTTC. It encodes CASSIEVDGNYEQYF.

The chain is built from TRBV6-5 and TRBJ1-1, with D maybe TRBD1 (5 bases). The CDR3 is 15 amino acids. The germline V and J ends were trimmed by 7 bases and 1 base, with 16 bases remaining between them. Germline CDR1 is MNHEY and CDR2 is SVGAGI. CDR3 bases: TGTGCCAGCACGATGGGAGGTGGGGGGAACACTGAAGCTTTCTTT. Protein: CASTMGGGGNTEAFF.

On this clone itself: Its ends do not fully match the called genes, so a read error is possible. The V gene is TRBV7-7, the J gene TRBJ1-3; D possibly corresponds to TRBD1 (6 bases). The CDR3 length is 14 residues. Germline-derived CDR1 and CDR2 are SSHAT and FNYEAQ (reference sequence). This CDR3 is CASSPGVDGNTIYF. CDR3 bases: TGTGCTAGCAGCCCAGGGGTAGATGGAAACACCATATATTTT. The variable domain in full, with the rest retrieved from reference TRBV7-7 and TRBJ1-3, is GAGVSQSPRYKVTKRGQDVTLRCDPISSHATLYWYQQALGQGPEFLTYFNYEAQPDKSGLPSDRFSAERPEGSISTLTIQRTEQRDSAMYRCASSPGVDGNTIYFGEGSWLTVV.

This chain links TRBV7-2 with TRBJ2-3; 11 positions agree with TRBD2. From germline, CDR1 is SGHTA and CDR2 FQGNSA. V shed 7 bases, J shed 0 bases, and the junction held 15 bases outside the gene matches. The CDR3 has 19 amino acids. CDR3: CASNKGPVAGGPSTDTQYF. CDR3 bases: TGTGCCAGCAACAAAGGCCCCGTAGCGGGAGGGCCCAGCACAGATACGCAGTATTTT.

This rearrangement joins TRBV7-9 to TRBJ1-2; D not certain. Trimming took 5 bases from V and 4 from J, leaving 17 bases between them. CDR3 length: 15 amino acids. Germline-derived CDR1 and CDR2 are SEHNR and FQNEAQ (reference sequence). CDR3 in DNA: TGTGCCAGCAGCAGATCGGAGGAGGACCTCTATGGCTACACCTTC. This codes for CASSRSEEDLYGYTF.

This clone was seen just once. The chain links TRBV7-9 to TRBJ2-7; TRBD2 matches 7 bases. This CDR3 spans 15 amino acids. V lost 4 bases and J lost 5; bases outside the gene matches: 11. CDR1 is SEHNR, CDR2 FQNEAQ, per germline (reference sequence). CDR3 nucleotides: TGTGCCAGCAGCTCCGATCCGACTAGCAGCCACGAGCAGTACTTC. Translated, it gives CASSSDPTSSHEQYF.

The gene calls are TRBV5-1 and TRBJ2-5; 9 bases align to TRBD1. Germline V CDR1 and CDR2: SGHRS, YFSETQ. The trim removed 4 bases at V and 7 bases at J, leaving 11 bases unmatched. The CDR3 covers 15 residues. CDR3 coding DNA: TGCGCCAGCAGCCCCCAGACAGGGGGTGAGGGGACCCAGTACTTC. Residues: CASSPQTGGEGTQYF. Looking up the rest from reference TRBV5-1 and TRBJ2-5 gives the full variable domain: KAGVTQTPRYLIKTRGQQVTLSCSPISGHRSVSWYQQTPGQGLQFLFEYFSETQRNKGNFPGRFSGRQFSNSRSEMNVSTLELGDSALYLCASSPQTGGEGTQYFGPGTRLLVL.

This chain uses TRBV5-1 with TRBJ1-2; TRBD1 might be the D (5 bases). The CDR3 has 14 amino acids. The V gene's germline CDR1 is SGHRS and CDR2 YFSETQ. V was clipped by 0 bases and J by 7 bases, with 13 bases between them. In DNA, the CDR3 is TGCGCCAGCAGCTTGGCGGGCAGGGCTGGTGGCTACACCTTC. Translated: CASSLAGRAGGYTF.

This clone appeared a single time. The chain combines TRBV6-5 with TRBJ1-1, with D perhaps TRBD1 (6 bases). CDR1 is MNHEY, CDR2 SVGAGI, per germline. V was trimmed by 2 bases and J by 5 bases, leaving 15 bases between them. The CDR3 is 15 residues long. In DNA, the CDR3 is TGTGCCAGCAGTTACGATACAGGGTCTGAGACTGAAGCTTTCTTT. Translation gives CASSYDTGSETEAFF.

V is TRBV18 and J is TRBJ2-7; 7 bases are a match to TRBD1. Losses at the gene ends were 1 base for V and 1 base for J; bases not matched to a gene: 4. The CDR3 sequence is 15 residues long. Germline V gene lookup returns CDR1 KGHSH and CDR2 LQKENI. In DNA, the CDR3 is TGTGCCAGCTCACCACAGGGGGCTGGGTCCTACGAGCAGTACTTC. The encoded protein is CASSPQGAGSYEQYF.

There are a few counts of this clone. This sequence may be a read error, since a much larger clone differs from it by one base. The chain employs TRBV5-8 and TRBJ1-1; no clear D gene. CDR3 length: 13 amino acids. V shed 0 bases and J shed 1 base, with 4 bases lying between them. Per germline, CDR1 SGHTS and CDR2 YDEGEE. The DNA of the CDR3 is TGTGCCAGCAGCTTGGGACCGAACACTGAAGCTTTCTTT. Protein sequence: CASSLGPNTEAFF.

The rearrangement uses TRBV19 and TRBJ2-7; 8 nucleotides line up with TRBD1. The CDR3 is made up of 14 amino acids. The junction had 8 bases not matched to a gene; V was cut back by 6 bases and J by 4 bases. Germline assignment: CDR1 LNHDA and CDR2 SQIVND (reference sequence). The CDR3 here is CASRSTGAQYEQYF. Here the CDR3 DNA reads TGTGCCAGTAGGTCGACAGGGGCGCAATACGAGCAGTACTTC. The full variable domain, completed using reference TRBV19 and TRBJ2-7, is DGGITQSPKYLFRKEGQNVTLSCEQNLNHDAMYWYRQDPGQGLRLIYYSQIVNDFQKGDIAEGYSVSREKKESFPLTVTSAQKNPTAFYLCASRSTGAQYEQYFGPGTRLTVT.

The chain has TRBV4-1 and TRBJ1-6; D remains unclear. This CDR3 is 17 amino acids long. The germline V gene has CDR1 MGHRA and CDR2 YSYEKL. The V end lost 1 base, the J end lost 3 bases, and 13 bases lay between the germline ends. DNA for the CDR3: TGCGCCAGCAGCCAAGTTAACTCTCGGTTCTATAATTCACCCCTCCACTTT. Translation gives CASSQVNSRFYNSPLHF.

This clone was counted once. The rearrangement uses TRBV5-1 and TRBJ2-2; no firm D call. The ends were cut back, 2 bases at V and 1 base at J, with 9 bases in the middle. The CDR3 is 15 amino acids. Looked up from germline, CDR1 is SGHRS and CDR2 is YFSETQ. CDR3 nucleotides: TGCGCCAGCAGCTTAAACGGATGGAACACCGGGGAGCTGTTTTTT. Translating gives CASSLNGWNTGELFF.

The chain has TRBV25-1 and TRBJ1-1, with 7 bases that match TRBD1. Trimming cost V 5 bases and J 3 bases; bases outside gene matches: 9. The V gene's germline CDR1 is MGHDK and CDR2 SYGVNS. CDR3 length equals 15 residues. In DNA, the CDR3 is TGTGCCAGCAGTCCCCGACAGGGTCCCGACACTGAAGCTTTCTTT. Encoded protein: CASSPRQGPDTEAFF. The full variable domain, with the rest looked up from reference TRBV25-1 and TRBJ1-1, is EADIYQTPRYLVIGTGKKITLECSQTMGHDKMYWYQQDPGMELHLIHYSYGVNSTEKGDLSSESTVSRIRTEHFPLTLESARPSHTSQYLCASSPRQGPDTEAFFGQGTRLTVV.

This clone appeared a few times. This chain links TRBV7-3 with TRBJ1-1; 9 bases fit TRBD1. J was trimmed by 3 bases and V by 5 bases; bases with no gene match: 4. The V gene's germline CDR1 is SGHTA and CDR2 FQGTGA. The CDR3 sequence is 14 residues long. CDR3 coding DNA: TGTGCCAGCAGCCCGAGGACAGGGGACACTGAAGCTTTCTTT. This sequence encodes CASSPRTGDTEAFF.

The gene calls are TRBV27 and TRBJ2-7, with D possibly matching TRBD2 (5 bases). Trimming left V 4 bases short and J 4 bases short, with 23 bases between. The CDR3 length is 17 residues. Per the germline V gene, CDR1 is MNHEY and CDR2 is SMNVEV (reference sequence). CDR3 loop: CASSWAQEVGMIYEQYF. Written as DNA, the CDR3 is TGTGCCAGCAGTTGGGCCCAGGAGGTAGGGATGATTTACGAGCAGTACTTC.

This chain joins TRBV4-3 and TRBJ2-7; D might be TRBD2 (5 bases). Germline CDR1 reads LGHNA; CDR2 reads YSLEER. The CDR3 is 16 residues long. With 0 bases removed from V and 5 bases from J, the gap between germline ends came to 17 bases. CDR3 sequence reads: CASSQEARQPEDEQYF. The CDR3 nucleotides read TGCGCCAGCAGCCAAGAAGCCAGACAACCGGAGGACGAGCAGTACTTC.

This chain connects TRBV5-1 to TRBJ1-2; 8 bases fit TRBD1. The ends lost 0 bases at V and 3 bases at J; junction bases unmatched: 4. Germline lookup yields CDR1 SGHRS and CDR2 YFSETQ. This CDR3 is built from 15 residues. DNA for the CDR3: TGCGCCAGCAGCTTGGGTACAGGGGGATACTATGGCTACACCTTC. Amino acid sequence: CASSLGTGGYYGYTF.

V is TRBV2 and J is TRBJ2-7; 9 bases match TRBD2. This CDR3 spans 12 amino acids. CDR1 SNHLY and CDR2 FYNNEI come from the germline V gene. J lost 6 bases, V lost 4 bases, and 1 base had no gene match. CDR3: CASSVTSGEQYF. The CDR3 bases are TGTGCCAGCAGTGTGACTAGCGGCGAGCAGTACTTC.

CDR3 in amino acids: CASSGGAVTDTQYF. The CDR3 DNA is TGCGCCAGCAGCGGGGGGGCAGTCACAGATACGCAGTATTTT. The J gene is TRBJ2-3, the V gene TRBV5-1; the D gene is possibly TRBD2 (7 bases). The V gene's germline CDR1 is SGHRS and CDR2 YFSETQ. V gave up 4 bases and J gave up 2 bases, with 11 bases separating them. The CDR3 extends over 14 amino acids.

The genes are TRBV25-1 and TRBJ2-7; D possibly corresponds to TRBD2 (5 bases). This CDR3 has 13 amino acids. The ends were cut back, 10 bases at V and 3 bases at J, with 16 bases in the middle. The germline gives CDR1 MGHDK, CDR2 SYGVNS. This CDR3 reads CATQEVGDYEQYF. The CDR3 DNA reads as TGTGCCACCCAGGAGGTAGGAGACTACGAGCAGTACTTC.

The chain combines TRBV7-8 with TRBJ2-3; D might be TRBD2 (6 bases). CDR1 is SGHVS, CDR2 FQNEAQ, per germline. The CDR3 runs 15 residues. V lost 3 bases and J lost 10, with 20 bases in between. The CDR3: CASSFGGMLQEAQYF. For the CDR3, the DNA is TGTGCCAGCAGCTTTGGCGGGATGCTCCAAGAAGCGCAGTATTTT.